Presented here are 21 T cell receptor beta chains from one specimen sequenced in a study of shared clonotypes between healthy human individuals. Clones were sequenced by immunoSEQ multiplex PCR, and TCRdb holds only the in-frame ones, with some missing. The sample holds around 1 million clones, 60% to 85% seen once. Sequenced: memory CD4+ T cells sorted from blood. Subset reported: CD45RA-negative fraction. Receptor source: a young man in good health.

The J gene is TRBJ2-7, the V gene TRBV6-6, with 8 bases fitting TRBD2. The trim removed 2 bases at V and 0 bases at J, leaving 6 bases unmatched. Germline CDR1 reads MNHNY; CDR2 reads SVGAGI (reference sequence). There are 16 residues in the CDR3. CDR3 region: CASSYVGTSASYEQYF. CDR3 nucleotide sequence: TGTGCCAGCAGTTACGTCGGGACTAGTGCCTCCTACGAGCAGTACTTC.

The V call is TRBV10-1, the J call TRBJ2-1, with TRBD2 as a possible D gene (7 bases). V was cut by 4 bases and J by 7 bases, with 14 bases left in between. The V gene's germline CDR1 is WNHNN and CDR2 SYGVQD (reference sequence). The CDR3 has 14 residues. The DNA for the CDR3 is TGCGCCAGCAGTGGCGGGGGCCAGAGAAATGAGCAGTTCTTC. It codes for CASSGGGQRNEQFF.

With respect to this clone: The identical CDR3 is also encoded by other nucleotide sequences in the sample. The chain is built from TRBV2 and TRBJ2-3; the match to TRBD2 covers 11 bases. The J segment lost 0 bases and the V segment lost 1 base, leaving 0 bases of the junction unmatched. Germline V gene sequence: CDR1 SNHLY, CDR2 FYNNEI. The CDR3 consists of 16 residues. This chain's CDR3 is CASSEVAGGSTDTQYF. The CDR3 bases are TGTGCCAGCAGTGAAGTAGCGGGGGGGAGCACAGATACGCAGTATTTT. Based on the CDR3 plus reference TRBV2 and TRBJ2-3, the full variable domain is EPEVTQTPSHQVTQMGQEVILRCVPISNHLYFYWYRQILGQKVEFLVSFYNNEISEKSEIFDDQFSVERPDGSNFTLKIRSTKLEDSAMYFCASSEVAGGSTDTQYFGPGTRLTVL.

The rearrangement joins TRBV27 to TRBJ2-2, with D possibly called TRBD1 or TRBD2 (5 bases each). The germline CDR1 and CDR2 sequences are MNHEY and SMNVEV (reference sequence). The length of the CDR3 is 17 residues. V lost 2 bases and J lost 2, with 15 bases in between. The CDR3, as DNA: TGTGCCAGCAGTTTAAACTCTCTCGGGGCTAACACCGGGGAGCTGTTTTTT. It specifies CASSLNSLGANTGELFF.

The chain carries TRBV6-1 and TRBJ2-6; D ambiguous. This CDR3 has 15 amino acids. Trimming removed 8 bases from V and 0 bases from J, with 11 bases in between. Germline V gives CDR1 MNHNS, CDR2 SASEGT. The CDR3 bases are TGTGCCAGCCGCCATAAGACCTCTGGGGCCAACGTCCTGACTTTC. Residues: CASRHKTSGANVLTF.

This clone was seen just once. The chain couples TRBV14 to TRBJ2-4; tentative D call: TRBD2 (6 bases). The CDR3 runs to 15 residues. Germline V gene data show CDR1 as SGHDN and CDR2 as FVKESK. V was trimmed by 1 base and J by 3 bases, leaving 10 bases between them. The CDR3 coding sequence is TGTGCCAGCAGCCAAGCGGGAGTTAGCAAAAACATTCAGTACTTC. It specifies CASSQAGVSKNIQYF.

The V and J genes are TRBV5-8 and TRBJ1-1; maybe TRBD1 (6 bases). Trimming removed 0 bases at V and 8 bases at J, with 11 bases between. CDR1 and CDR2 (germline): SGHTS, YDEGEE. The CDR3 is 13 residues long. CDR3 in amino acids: CASSLVHRVEAFF. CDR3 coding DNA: TGTGCCAGCAGCTTGGTACACAGGGTGGAAGCTTTCTTT.

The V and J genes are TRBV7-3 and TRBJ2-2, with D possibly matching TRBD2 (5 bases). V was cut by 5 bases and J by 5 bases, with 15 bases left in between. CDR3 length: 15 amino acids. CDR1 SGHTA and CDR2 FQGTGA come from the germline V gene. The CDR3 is CASSHDYSGTGELFF. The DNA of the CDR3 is TGTGCCAGCAGCCATGACTACTCGGGGACCGGGGAGCTGTTTTTT.

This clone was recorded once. The CDR3 DNA follows: TGTGCCAGTAAGACAGTTGCCTACGAGCAGTACTTC. Translated: CASKTVAYEQYF. This chain connects TRBV6-5 to TRBJ2-7; TRBD1 might be the D (5 bases). CDR1 MNHEY and CDR2 SVGAGI come from the germline V gene. The CDR3 contains 12 residues. The V and J ends lost 9 bases and 2 bases respectively, with 11 bases between them.

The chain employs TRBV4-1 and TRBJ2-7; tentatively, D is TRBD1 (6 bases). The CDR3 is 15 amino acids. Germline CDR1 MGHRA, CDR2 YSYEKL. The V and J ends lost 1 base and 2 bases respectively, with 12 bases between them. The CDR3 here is CASSQGLGQPYEQYF. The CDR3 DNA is TGCGCCAGCAGCCAAGGTCTGGGACAACCCTACGAGCAGTACTTC.

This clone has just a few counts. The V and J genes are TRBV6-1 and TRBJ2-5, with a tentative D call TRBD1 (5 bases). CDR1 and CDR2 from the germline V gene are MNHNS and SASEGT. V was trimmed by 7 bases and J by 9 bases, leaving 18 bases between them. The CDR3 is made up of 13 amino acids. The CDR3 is CASTTPVKGSQYF. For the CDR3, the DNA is TGTGCCAGCACGACCCCAGTCAAGGGGTCCCAGTACTTC.

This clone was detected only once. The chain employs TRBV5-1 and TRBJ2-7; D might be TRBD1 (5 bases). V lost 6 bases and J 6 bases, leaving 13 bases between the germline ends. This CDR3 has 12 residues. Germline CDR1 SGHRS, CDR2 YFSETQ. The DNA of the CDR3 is TGCGCCAGCACCGCGGTTGGGGCCGAGCAGTACTTC. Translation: CASTAVGAEQYF.

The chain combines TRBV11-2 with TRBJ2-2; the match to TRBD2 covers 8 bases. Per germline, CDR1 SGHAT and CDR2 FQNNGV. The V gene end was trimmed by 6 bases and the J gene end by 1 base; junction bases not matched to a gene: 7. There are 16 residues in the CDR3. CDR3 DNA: TGTGCCAGCAGAAAGTCTAGCGGGCAGAACACCGGGGAGCTGTTTTTT. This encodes CASRKSSGQNTGELFF.

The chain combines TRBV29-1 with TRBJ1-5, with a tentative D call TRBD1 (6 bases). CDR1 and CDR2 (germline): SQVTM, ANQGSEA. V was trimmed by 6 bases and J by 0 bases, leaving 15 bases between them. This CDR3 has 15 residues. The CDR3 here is CSVPYREASNQPQHF. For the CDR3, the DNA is TGCAGCGTACCTTACAGGGAGGCTAGCAATCAGCCCCAGCATTTT.

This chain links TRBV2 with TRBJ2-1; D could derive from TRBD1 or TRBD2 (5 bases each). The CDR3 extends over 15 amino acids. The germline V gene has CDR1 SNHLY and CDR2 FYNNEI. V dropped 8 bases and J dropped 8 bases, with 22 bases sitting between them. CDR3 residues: CASHRGTLSTDEQFF. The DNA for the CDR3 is TGTGCCAGCCATAGAGGGACCTTGTCGACGGATGAGCAGTTCTTC.

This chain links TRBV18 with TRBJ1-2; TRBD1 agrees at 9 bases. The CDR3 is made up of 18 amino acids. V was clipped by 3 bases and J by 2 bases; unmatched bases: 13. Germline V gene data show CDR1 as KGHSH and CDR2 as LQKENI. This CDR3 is CASSPLPPRQGENYGYTF. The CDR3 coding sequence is TGTGCCAGCTCACCCCTCCCACCCCGACAGGGGGAAAACTATGGCTACACCTTC.

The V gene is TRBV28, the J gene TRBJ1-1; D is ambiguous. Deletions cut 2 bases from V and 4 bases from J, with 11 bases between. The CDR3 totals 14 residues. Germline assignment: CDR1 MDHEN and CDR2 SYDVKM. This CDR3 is CASSLIGVGTEAFF. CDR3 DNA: TGTGCCAGCAGTTTAATCGGGGTAGGCACTGAAGCTTTCTTT.

The CDR3 DNA is TGTGCCAGTAGTATAGGTGGGACTAGCGGGACAAATACGCAGTATTTT. Its translation is CASSIGGTSGTNTQYF. The chain has TRBV19 and TRBJ2-3, with TRBD2 identical over 13 bases. This CDR3 has 16 amino acids. V gave up 1 base and J gave up 7 bases; unmatched junction bases: 5. The germline V gene has CDR1 LNHDA and CDR2 SQIVND (reference sequence). Full variable domain (rest looked up from reference TRBV19 and TRBJ2-3): DGGITQSPKYLFRKEGQNVTLSCEQNLNHDAMYWYRQDPGQGLRLIYYSQIVNDFQKGDIAEGYSVSREKKESFPLTVTSAQKNPTAFYLCASSIGGTSGTNTQYFGPGTRLTVL.

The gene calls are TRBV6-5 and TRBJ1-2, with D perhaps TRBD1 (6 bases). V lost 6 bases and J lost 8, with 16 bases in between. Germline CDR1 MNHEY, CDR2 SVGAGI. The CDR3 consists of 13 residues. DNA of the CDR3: TGTGCCAGCAGCAAAAATGCAGGGGCCGGCTACACCTTC. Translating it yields CASSKNAGAGYTF.

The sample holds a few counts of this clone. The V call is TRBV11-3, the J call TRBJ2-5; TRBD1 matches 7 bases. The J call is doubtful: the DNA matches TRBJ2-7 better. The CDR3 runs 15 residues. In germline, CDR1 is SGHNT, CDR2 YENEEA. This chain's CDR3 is CASSLYGTESYEQYF. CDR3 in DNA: TGTGCCAGCAGCTTATACGGGACAGAGTCCTACGAGCAGTACTTC.

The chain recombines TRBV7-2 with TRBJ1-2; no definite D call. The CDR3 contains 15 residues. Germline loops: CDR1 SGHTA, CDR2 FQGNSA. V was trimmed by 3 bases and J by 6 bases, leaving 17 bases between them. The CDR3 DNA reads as TGTGCCAGCAGCTTCCGCCCGATGGACGGAAATGGCTACACCTTC. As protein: CASSFRPMDGNGYTF.